This T cell receptor (beta chain) is drawn from a study of T-cell reconstitution after alpha-beta-depleted transplantation in children. This clonotype was detected a few times. The antigen is not known. CDR1 DFQATT and CDR2 SNEGSKA come from the germline V gene (reference sequence). V gave up 2 bases and J gave up 1 base; unmatched junction bases: 5. This CDR3 has 17 residues. The TCRbeta library incorporated unique molecular identifiers. In TCRdb, the PCR reads were re-called with MiXCR into one record per CDR3 protein. The repertoire includes some 450,000 distinct CDR3 sequences, roughly 43% of them detected once, and 25% to 30% sits in the top ten. Overall study findings and caveats: Several hundred rapidly expanded clones from non-depleted graft cells reportedly supplied alpha-beta T cells about two months post-transplant. A year had passed since transplant, and T-cell counts and diversity by then came mostly from newly produced T cells.

The chain carries TRBV20-1 and TRBJ2-1; 13 nucleotides align to TRBD2. The starting material was PBMCs, obtained before TCRalphabeta/CD19-depleted stem cell transplant. This TCR was recovered from a girl between 2 and 10 years old with aplastic anemia, due to receive a stem cell transplant. The CDR3 bases are TGCAGTGCTAGATCCGGACTAGCGGGAGTTTCCTACAATGAGCAGTTCTTC. Its translation is CSARSGLAGVSYNEQFF.